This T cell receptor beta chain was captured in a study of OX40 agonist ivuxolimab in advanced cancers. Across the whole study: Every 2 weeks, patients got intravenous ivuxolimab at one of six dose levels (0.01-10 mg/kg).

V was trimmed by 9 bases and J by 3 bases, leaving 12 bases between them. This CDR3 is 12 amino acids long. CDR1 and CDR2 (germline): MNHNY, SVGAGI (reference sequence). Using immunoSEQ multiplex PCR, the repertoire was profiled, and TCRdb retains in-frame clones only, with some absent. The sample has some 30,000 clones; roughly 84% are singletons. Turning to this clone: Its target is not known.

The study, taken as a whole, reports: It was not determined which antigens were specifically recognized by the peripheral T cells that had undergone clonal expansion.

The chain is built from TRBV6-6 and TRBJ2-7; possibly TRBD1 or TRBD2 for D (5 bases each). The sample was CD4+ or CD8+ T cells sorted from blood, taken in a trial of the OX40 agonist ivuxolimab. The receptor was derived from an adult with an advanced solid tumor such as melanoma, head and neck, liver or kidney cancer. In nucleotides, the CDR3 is TGTGCCAGTGAGGGGCAGGGCTACGAGCAGTACTTC. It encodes CASEGQGYEQYF.